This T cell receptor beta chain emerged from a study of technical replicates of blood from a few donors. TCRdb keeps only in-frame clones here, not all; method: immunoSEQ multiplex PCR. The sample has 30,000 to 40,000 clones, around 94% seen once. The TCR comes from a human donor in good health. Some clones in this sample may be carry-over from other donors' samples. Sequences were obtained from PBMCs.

Here the CDR3 reads CATGDSNVAEAFF. CDR3 bases: TGTGCCACCGGGGACTCAAACGTTGCTGAAGCTTTCTTT. V is TRBV10-3 and J is TRBJ1-1, with a tentative D call TRBD1 (5 bases). The germline V and J ends were trimmed by 10 bases and 6 bases, with 18 bases remaining between them. This CDR3 is built from 13 residues. CDR1 and CDR2 from the germline V gene are ENHRY and SYGVKD.